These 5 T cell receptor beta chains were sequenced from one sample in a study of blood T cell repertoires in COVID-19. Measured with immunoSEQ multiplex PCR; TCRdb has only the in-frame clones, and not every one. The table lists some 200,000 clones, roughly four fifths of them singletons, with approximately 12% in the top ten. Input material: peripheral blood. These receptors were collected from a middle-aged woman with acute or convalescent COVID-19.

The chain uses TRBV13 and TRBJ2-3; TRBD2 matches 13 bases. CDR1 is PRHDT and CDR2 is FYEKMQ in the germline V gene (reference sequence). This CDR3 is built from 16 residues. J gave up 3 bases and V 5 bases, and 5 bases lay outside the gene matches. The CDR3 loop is CASSRGTSGITDTQYF. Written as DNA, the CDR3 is TGTGCCAGCAGCCGGGGGACTAGCGGGATTACAGATACGCAGTATTTT.

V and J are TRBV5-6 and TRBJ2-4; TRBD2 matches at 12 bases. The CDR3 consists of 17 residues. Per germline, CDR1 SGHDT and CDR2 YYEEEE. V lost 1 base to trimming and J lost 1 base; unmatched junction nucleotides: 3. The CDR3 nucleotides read TGTGCCAGCAGCTTGATTGGGACTAGCGGGGCCAAAAACATTCAGTACTTC. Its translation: CASSLIGTSGAKNIQYF.

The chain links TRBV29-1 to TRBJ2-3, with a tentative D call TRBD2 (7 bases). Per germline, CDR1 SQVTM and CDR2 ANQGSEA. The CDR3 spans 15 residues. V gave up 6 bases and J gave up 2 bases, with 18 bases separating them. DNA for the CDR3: TGCAGCGTCCTAGGGGGGGGATGGTCCACAGATACGCAGTATTTT. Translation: CSVLGGGWSTDTQYF.

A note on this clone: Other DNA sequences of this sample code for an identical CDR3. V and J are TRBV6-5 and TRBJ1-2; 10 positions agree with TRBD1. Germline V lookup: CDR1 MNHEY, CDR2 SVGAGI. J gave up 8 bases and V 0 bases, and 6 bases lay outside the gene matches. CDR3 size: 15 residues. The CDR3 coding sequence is TGTGCCAGCAGTTACTCGACAGGGGGCTTTTACGGCTACACCTTC. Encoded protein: CASSYSTGGFYGYTF.

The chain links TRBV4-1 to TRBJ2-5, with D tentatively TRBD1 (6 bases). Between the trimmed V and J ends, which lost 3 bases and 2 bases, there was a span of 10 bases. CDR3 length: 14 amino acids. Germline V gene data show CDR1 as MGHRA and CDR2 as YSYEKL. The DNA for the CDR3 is TGCGCCAGCAGCCAGGCCACAGGGCAAGAGACCCAGTACTTC. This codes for CASSQATGQETQYF.